This T cell receptor (beta chain) was identified in a study of blood T cell repertoires in COVID-19. CDR3 length: 15 residues. Germline values: CDR1 SEHNR, CDR2 FQNEAQ (reference sequence). V shed 5 bases, J shed 9 bases, and the junction held 10 bases outside the gene matches. The assay was immunoSEQ multiplex PCR, and TCRdb's table has in-frame clones only and misses some. The sample contains under 300,000 clones, about 88% of which appear only once. The TCR originated in a woman in her forties or fifties who had recovered from COVID-19. The rearrangement links TRBV7-9 to TRBJ2-1, with 10 bases matching TRBD2. Sample: PBMCs or T cells enriched from blood (not recorded which). The CDR3 loop reads CASSQAASGRPEQFF. The CDR3 DNA is TGTGCCAGCAGCCAGGCGGCTAGCGGGAGACCTGAGCAGTTCTTC.